Listed here are 14 T cell receptor beta chains from one sample, sequenced in a study of cytomegalovirus exposure and HLA in healthy donors. Both 60 Vbeta primers and 13 Jbeta primers went into the PCR. Some clones are missing from TCRdb's copy, which holds only in-frame ones; the method was immunoSEQ multiplex PCR. The sample has 150,000 to 200,000 clones, around 84% seen once. Input material: PBMCs. Receptor source: a woman between 18 and 29 years old in good health and CMV-seronegative.

In DNA, the CDR3 is TGTGCCAGCATAATAAGGGAGGGTTTGCAGCCCCAGCATTTT. As protein: CASIIREGLQPQHF. The rearrangement joins TRBV28 to TRBJ1-5; D is unresolved. The germline V and J ends were trimmed by 7 bases and 7 bases, with 17 bases remaining between them. The germline CDR1 and CDR2 sequences are MDHEN and SYDVKM. The CDR3 extends over 14 amino acids.

This sequence joins TRBV9 and TRBJ2-7; the D gene is possibly TRBD2 (6 bases). Trimming took 0 bases from V and 1 from J, leaving 14 bases between them. The CDR3 consists of 16 residues. Germline lookup yields CDR1 SGDLS and CDR2 YYNGEE. CDR3 nucleotide sequence: TGTGCCAGCAGCGTAGAACTCTACGCGGGATCCTACGAGCAGTACTTC. Residues: CASSVELYAGSYEQYF.

The rearrangement uses TRBV7-2 and TRBJ1-5; D unresolved. V was shortened by 5 bases and J by 2 bases, with 19 bases between the two germline ends. This CDR3 is built from 17 residues. Germline CDR1 and CDR2: SGHTA and FQGNSA. CDR3 sequence: CASSPVGREIGNQPQHF. The DNA for the CDR3 is TGTGCCAGCAGCCCCGTCGGGCGGGAGATTGGCAATCAGCCCCAGCATTTT.

The V call is TRBV10-1, the J call TRBJ1-3; D gene ambiguous. V was shortened by 4 bases and J by 0 bases, with 10 bases between the two germline ends. The CDR3 is 15 residues long. Germline loops: CDR1 WNHNN, CDR2 SYGVQD (reference sequence). CDR3 residues: CASSAEAISGNTIYF. In nucleotides, the CDR3 is TGCGCCAGCAGTGCGGAGGCCATCTCTGGAAACACCATATATTTT.

The chain employs TRBV6-4 and TRBJ2-2; 10 bases agree with TRBD1. CDR3 length: 15 amino acids. Germline CDR1 reads MRHNA; CDR2 reads SNTAGT. The ends lost 6 bases at V and 3 bases at J; junction bases unmatched: 4. CDR3 in amino acids: CASSEGTGDTGELFF. As DNA, the CDR3 is TGTGCCAGCAGCGAGGGGACAGGGGACACCGGGGAGCTGTTTTTT.

The chain joins TRBV27 to TRBJ2-5; D unclear. CDR3 length: 11 amino acids. Trimming pared 4 bases from V and 4 bases from J, leaving 4 bases between. Germline CDR1 and CDR2: MNHEY and SMNVEV (reference sequence). CDR3 nucleotides: TGTGCCAGCAGTTACGGAGAGACCCAGTACTTC. It encodes CASSYGETQYF.

This chain connects TRBV29-1 to TRBJ1-2; 8 nucleotides align to TRBD1. V was pared by 3 bases and J by 4 bases, with 7 bases of the junction left unmatched. The CDR3 sequence is 14 residues long. Germline V lookup: CDR1 SQVTM, CDR2 ANQGSEA. Here the CDR3 DNA reads TGCAGCGTTGAGGGGACAGGAATGATCTATGGCTACACCTTC. It yields the protein CSVEGTGMIYGYTF.

This sequence joins TRBV29-1 and TRBJ2-1; TRBD2 matches 11 bases. This CDR3 has 14 residues. Per germline, CDR1 SQVTM and CDR2 ANQGSEA. V gave up 4 bases and J gave up 7 bases; unmatched junction bases: 6. Written as DNA, the CDR3 is TGCAGCGTTGGGCCAAGACTAGCGGGGAATGAGCAGTTCTTC. The encoded protein is CSVGPRLAGNEQFF.

The rearrangement uses TRBV5-4 and TRBJ1-2, with 9 bases lining up with TRBD1. Germline V CDR1 and CDR2: SGHNT, YYREEE (reference sequence). The CDR3 sequence is 15 residues long. J was trimmed by 5 bases and V by 4 bases; bases with no gene match: 9. The CDR3: CASSLRDRVPYGYTF. As DNA, the CDR3 is TGTGCCAGCAGCCTACGGGACAGGGTCCCTTATGGCTACACCTTC.

Written as DNA, the CDR3 is TGCAGTGCTAAGACTCCCTACGAGCAGTACTTC. It yields the protein CSAKTPYEQYF. This chain joins TRBV20-1 and TRBJ2-7; D remains unclear. With 4 bases removed from V and 2 bases from J, the gap between germline ends came to 6 bases. The CDR3 is 11 amino acids. Germline CDR1 reads DFQATT; CDR2 reads SNEGSKA (reference sequence).

About this clone: The junction does not match germline at one end; this may be a read error. This rearrangement joins TRBV5-4 to TRBJ1-6, with 10 bases aligning to TRBD1. Per germline, CDR1 SGHNT and CDR2 YYREEE (reference sequence). The CDR3 runs to 15 residues. The CDR3 sequence is CASSSRTGGDSPLRF. The CDR3 bases are TGTGCCAGCAGCTCTCGGACAGGGGGGGATTCACCCCTCCGCTTT.

To note about this clone: Other DNA sequences of this sample code for an identical CDR3. The chain combines TRBV7-2 with TRBJ1-1, with TRBD1 matching 10 bases. The CDR3 extends over 15 amino acids. V shed 3 bases and J 3 bases; nucleotides not matched to a gene: 4. Germline V lookup: CDR1 SGHTA, CDR2 FQGNSA. CDR3 protein: CASSLLTGGHTEAFF. DNA for the CDR3: TGTGCCAGCAGCTTGTTGACAGGGGGCCACACTGAAGCTTTCTTT.

This chain connects TRBV28 to TRBJ1-1; TRBD1 might be the D (5 bases). Germline CDR1 reads MDHEN; CDR2 reads SYDVKM. Trimming removed 8 bases from V and 9 bases from J, with 40 bases in between. The CDR3 has 20 amino acids. Here the CDR3 reads CASSQPTTALSGLWGLKAFF. Here the CDR3 DNA reads TGTGCCAGCTCCCAACCGACGACAGCCTTAAGTGGCTTATGGGGTCTAAAAGCTTTCTTT.

The chain carries TRBV6-5 and TRBJ2-3; 10 bases are shared with TRBD2. Germline CDR1 reads MNHEY; CDR2 reads SVGAGI. The CDR3 loop spans 16 amino acids. V shed 4 bases, J shed 2 bases, and the junction held 6 bases outside the gene matches. The CDR3 sequence is CASSSTSGTYTDTQYF. As DNA, the CDR3 is TGTGCCAGCAGTTCCACTAGCGGGACCTACACAGATACGCAGTATTTT.